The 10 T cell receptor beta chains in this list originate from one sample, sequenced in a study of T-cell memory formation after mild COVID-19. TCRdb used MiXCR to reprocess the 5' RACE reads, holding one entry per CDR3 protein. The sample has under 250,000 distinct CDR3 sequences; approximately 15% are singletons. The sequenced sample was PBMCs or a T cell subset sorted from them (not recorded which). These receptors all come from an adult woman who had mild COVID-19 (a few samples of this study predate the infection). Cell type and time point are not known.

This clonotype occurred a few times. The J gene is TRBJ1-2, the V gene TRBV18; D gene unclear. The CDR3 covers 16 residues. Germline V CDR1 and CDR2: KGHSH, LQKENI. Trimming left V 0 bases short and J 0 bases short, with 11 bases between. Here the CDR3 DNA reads TGTGCCAGCTCACCACCGAATCCGTCGGCTAACTATGGCTACACCTTC. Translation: CASSPPNPSANYGYTF.

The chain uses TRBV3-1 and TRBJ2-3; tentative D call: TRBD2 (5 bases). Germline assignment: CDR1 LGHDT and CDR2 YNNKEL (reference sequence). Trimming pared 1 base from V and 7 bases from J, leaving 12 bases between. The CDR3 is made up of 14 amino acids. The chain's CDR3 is CASSQGLAGYTQYF. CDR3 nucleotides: TGTGCCAGCAGCCAAGGGTTGGCGGGCTATACGCAGTATTTT.

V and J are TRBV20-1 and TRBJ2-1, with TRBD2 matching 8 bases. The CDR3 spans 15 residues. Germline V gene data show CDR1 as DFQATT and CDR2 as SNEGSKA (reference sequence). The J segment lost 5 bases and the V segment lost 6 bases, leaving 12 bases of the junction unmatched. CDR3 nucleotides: TGCAGTGCGGGACATCCGGGACTAGATAACAATGAGCAGTTCTTC. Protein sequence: CSAGHPGLDNNEQFF.

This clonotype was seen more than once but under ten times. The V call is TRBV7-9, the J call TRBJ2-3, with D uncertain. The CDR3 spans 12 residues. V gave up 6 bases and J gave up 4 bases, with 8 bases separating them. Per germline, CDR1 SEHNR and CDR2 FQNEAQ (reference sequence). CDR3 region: CASSFTPDTQYF. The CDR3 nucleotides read TGTGCCAGCAGTTTTACACCAGATACGCAGTATTTT.

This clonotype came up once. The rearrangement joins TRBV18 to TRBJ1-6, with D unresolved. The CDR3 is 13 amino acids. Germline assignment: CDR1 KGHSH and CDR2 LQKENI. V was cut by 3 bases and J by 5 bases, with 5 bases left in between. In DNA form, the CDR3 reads TGTGCCAGCTCACCCCAACATAATTCACCCCTCCACTTT. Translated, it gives CASSPQHNSPLHF.

CDR3 nucleotides: TGTGCCAGCAGTGACCGTAATCAGCCCCAGCATTTT. Translating it yields CASSDRNQPQHF. The chain joins TRBV28 to TRBJ1-5, with unresolved D. This CDR3 has 12 amino acids. Germline CDR1 reads MDHEN; CDR2 reads SYDVKM. V was cut by 5 bases and J by 4 bases, with 6 bases left in between. The full variable domain, completed using reference TRBV28 and TRBJ1-5, is DVKVTQSSRYLVKRTGEKVFLECVQDMDHENMFWYRQDPGLGLRLIYFSYDVKMKEKGDIPEGYSVSREKKERFSLILESASTNQTSMYLCASSDRNQPQHFGDGTRLSIL.

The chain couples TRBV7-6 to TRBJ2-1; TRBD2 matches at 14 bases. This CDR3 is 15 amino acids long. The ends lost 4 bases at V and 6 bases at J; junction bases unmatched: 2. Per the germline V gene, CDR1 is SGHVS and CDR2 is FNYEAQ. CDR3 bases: TGTGCCAGCAGCTCGGGACTAGCGGGAGTCAATGAGCAGTTCTTC. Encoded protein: CASSSGLAGVNEQFF. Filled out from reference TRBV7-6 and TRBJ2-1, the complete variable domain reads GAGVSQSPRYKVTKRGQDVALRCDPISGHVSLYWYRQALGQGPEFLTYFNYEAQQDKSGLPNDRFSAERPEGSISTLTIQRTEQRDSAMYRCASSSGLAGVNEQFFGPGTRLTVL.

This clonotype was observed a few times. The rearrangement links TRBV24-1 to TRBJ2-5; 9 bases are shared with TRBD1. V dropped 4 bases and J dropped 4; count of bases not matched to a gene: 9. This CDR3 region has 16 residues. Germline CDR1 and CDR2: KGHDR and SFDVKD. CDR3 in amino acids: CATSDTGQGGGETQYF. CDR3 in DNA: TGTGCCACCAGTGACACGGGACAGGGCGGCGGAGAGACCCAGTACTTC.

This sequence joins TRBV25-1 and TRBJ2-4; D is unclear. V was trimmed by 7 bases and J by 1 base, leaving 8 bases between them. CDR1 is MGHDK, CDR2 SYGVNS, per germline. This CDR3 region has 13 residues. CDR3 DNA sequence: TGTGCCAGCAAAGGTCGGGCCAAAAACATTCAGTACTTC. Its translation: CASKGRAKNIQYF.

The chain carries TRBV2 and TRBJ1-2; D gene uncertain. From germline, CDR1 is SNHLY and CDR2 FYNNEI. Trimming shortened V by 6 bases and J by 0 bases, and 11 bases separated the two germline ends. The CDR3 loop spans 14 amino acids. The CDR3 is CASSMTVANYGYTF. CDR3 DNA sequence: TGTGCCAGCAGCATGACGGTAGCTAACTATGGCTACACCTTC.